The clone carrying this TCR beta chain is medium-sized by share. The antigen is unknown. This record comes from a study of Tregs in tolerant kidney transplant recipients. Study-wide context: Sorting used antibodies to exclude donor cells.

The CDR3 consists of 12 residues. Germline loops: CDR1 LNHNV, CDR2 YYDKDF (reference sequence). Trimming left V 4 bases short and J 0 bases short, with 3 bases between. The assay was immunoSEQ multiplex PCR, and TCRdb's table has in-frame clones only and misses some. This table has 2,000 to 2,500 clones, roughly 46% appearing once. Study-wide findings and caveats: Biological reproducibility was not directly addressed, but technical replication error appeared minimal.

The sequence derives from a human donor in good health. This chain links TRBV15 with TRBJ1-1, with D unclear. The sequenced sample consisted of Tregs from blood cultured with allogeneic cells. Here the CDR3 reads CATSNVNTEAFF. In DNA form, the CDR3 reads TGTGCCACCAGCAACGTGAACACTGAAGCTTTCTTT.